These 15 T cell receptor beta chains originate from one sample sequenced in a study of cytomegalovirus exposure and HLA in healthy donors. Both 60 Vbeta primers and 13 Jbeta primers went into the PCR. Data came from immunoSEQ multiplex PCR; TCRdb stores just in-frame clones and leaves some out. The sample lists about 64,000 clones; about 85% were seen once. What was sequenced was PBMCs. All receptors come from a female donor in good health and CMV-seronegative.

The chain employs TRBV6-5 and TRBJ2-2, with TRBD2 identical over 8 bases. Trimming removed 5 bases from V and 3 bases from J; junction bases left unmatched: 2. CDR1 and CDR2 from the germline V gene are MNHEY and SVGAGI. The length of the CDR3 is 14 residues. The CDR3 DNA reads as TGTGCCAGCAGTGAACTAGCGGACACCGGGGAGCTGTTTTTT. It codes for CASSELADTGELFF.

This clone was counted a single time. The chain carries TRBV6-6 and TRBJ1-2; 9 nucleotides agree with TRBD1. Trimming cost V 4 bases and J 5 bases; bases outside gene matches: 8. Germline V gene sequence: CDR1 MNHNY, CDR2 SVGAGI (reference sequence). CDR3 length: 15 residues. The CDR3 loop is CASSLPGTGSYGYTF. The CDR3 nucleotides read TGTGCCAGCAGTTTACCCGGGACAGGGAGTTATGGCTACACCTTC.

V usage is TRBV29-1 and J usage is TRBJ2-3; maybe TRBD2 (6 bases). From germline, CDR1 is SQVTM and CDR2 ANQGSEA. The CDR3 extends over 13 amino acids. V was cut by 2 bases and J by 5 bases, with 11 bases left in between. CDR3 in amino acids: CSVEYSGLDTQYF. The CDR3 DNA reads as TGCAGCGTTGAATACTCGGGACTAGATACGCAGTATTTT.

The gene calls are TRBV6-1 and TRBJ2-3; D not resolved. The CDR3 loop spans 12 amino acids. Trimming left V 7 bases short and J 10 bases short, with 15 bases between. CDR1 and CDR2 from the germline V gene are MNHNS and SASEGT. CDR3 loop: CASTPDDTAQYF. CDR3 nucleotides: TGTGCCAGCACTCCTGACGACACGGCGCAGTATTTT.

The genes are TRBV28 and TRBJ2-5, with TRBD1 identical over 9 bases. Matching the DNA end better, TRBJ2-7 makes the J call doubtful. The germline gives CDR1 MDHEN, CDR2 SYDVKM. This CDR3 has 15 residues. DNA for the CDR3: TGTGCCAGCAGTCCATCCGGGACAGGGATTTACGAGCAGTACTTC. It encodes CASSPSGTGIYEQYF.

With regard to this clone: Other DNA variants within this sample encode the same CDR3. CDR3 nucleotides: TGTGCCAGCAGCTTAGATCAAGGAGGTTCGAGCTCCTACAATGAGCAGTTCTTC. Translated, it gives CASSLDQGGSSSYNEQFF. The chain links TRBV11-3 to TRBJ2-1; D possibly corresponds to TRBD2 (5 bases). CDR1 is SGHNT, CDR2 YENEEA, per germline. The CDR3 has 18 amino acids. Deletions cut 0 bases from V and 0 bases from J, with 15 bases between.

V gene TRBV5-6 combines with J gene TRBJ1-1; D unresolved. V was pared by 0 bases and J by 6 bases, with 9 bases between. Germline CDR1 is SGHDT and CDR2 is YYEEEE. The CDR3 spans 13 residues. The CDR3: CASSLGGEPEAFF. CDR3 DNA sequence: TGTGCCAGCAGCTTGGGCGGGGAGCCTGAAGCTTTCTTT.

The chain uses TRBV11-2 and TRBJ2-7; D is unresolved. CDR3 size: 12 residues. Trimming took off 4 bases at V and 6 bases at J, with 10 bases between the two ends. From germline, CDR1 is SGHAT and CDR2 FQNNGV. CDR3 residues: CASSSSGSEQYF. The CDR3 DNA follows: TGTGCCAGCAGCTCCTCAGGTTCCGAGCAGTACTTC.

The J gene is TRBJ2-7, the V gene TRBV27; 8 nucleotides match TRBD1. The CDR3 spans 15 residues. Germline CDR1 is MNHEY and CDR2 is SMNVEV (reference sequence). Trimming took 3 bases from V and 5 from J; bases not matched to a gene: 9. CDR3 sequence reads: CASSFVGTGLDEQYF. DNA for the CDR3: TGTGCCAGCAGTTTCGTCGGGACAGGCCTGGACGAGCAGTACTTC.

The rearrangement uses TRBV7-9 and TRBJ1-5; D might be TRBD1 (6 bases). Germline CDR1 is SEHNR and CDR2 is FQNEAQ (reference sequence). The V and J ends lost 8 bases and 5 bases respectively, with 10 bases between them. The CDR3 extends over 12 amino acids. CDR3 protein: CASSKGDQPQHF. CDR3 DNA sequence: TGTGCCAGCTCTAAGGGGGATCAGCCCCAGCATTTT.

CDR3 protein: CSVDGTASGAAYNEQFF. The CDR3 DNA reads TGCAGCGTTGATGGGACAGCTAGCGGGGCCGCTTACAATGAGCAGTTCTTC. The genes are TRBV29-1 and TRBJ2-1; 9 nucleotides agree with TRBD2. The CDR3 loop spans 17 amino acids. V lost 3 bases to trimming and J lost 4 bases; unmatched junction nucleotides: 13. Looked up from germline, CDR1 is SQVTM and CDR2 is ANQGSEA.

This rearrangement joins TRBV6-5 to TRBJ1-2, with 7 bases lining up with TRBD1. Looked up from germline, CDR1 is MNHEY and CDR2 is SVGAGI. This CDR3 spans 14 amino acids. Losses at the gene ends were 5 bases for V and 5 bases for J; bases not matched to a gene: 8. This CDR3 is CASSIRQGLYGYTF. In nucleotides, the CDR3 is TGTGCCAGCAGTATACGACAGGGCTTATATGGCTACACCTTC.

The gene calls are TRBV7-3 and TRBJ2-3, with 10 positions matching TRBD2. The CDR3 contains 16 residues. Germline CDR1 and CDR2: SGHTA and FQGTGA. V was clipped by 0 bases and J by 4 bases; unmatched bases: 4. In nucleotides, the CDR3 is TGTGCCAGCAGCTTAACTAGCGGGGGGTTGTCAGATACGCAGTATTTT. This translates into CASSLTSGGLSDTQYF.

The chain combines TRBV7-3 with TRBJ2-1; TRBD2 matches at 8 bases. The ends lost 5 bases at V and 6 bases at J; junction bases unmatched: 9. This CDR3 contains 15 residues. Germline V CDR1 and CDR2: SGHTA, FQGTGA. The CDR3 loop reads CASSPPGGGPNEQFF. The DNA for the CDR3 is TGTGCCAGCAGCCCTCCCGGCGGGGGGCCCAATGAGCAGTTCTTC.

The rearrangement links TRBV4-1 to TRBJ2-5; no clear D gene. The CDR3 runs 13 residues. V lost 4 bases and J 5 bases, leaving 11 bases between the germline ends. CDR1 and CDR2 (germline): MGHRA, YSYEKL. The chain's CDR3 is CASSRLLGETQYF. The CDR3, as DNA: TGCGCCAGCAGCCGCCTTCTCGGGGAGACCCAGTACTTC.